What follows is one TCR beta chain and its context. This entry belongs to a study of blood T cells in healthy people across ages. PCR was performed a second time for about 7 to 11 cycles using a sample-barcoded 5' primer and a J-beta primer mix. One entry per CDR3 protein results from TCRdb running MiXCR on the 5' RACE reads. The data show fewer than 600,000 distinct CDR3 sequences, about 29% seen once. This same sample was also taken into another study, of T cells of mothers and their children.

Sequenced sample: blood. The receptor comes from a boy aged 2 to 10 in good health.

The CDR3 spells CASSLTSGSSVKQFF. The CDR3, as DNA: TGTGCCAGCAGCCTCACTAGCGGGAGTTCCGTTAAGCAGTTCTTC. V usage is TRBV11-2 and J usage is TRBJ2-1; TRBD2 agrees at 11 bases. The J segment lost 11 bases and the V segment lost 5 bases, leaving 11 bases of the junction unmatched. Germline assignment: CDR1 SGHAT and CDR2 FQNNGV. The CDR3 consists of 15 residues. Using reference TRBV11-2 and TRBJ2-1 for the parts outside the CDR3, the full variable domain is EAGVAQSPRYKIIEKRQSVAFWCNPISGHATLYWYQQILGQGPKLLIQFQNNGVVDDSQLPKDRFSAERLKGVDSTLKIQPAKLEDSAVYLCASSLTSGSSVKQFFGPGTRLTVL.